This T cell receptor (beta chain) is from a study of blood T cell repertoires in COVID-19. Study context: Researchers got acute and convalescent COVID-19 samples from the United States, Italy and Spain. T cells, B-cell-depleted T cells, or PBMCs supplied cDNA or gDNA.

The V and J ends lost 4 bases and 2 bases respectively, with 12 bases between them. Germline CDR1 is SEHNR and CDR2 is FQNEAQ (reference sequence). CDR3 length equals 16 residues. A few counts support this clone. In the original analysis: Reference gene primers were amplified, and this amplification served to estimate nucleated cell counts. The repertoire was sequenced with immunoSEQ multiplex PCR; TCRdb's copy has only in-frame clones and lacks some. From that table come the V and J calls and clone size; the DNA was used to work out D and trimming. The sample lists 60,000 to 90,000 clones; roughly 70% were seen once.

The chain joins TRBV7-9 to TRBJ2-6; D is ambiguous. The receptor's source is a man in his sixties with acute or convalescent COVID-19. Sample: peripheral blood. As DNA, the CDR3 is TGTGCCAGCAGCTCCCGGTCTGGTACTGGGGCCAACGTCCTGACTTTC. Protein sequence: CASSSRSGTGANVLTF.